Following are 20 T cell receptor beta chains from one sample sequenced in a study of CD8 T cells in ankylosing spondylitis. TCRdb re-called the 5' RACE reads through MiXCR, storing one row per CDR3 protein. The sample has under 250,000 distinct CDR3 sequences, roughly 24% seen once. Sequencing was performed on blood, either unsorted or a sorted T cell fraction (not recorded which). These TCRs come from a male donor with ankylosing spondylitis or in good health (not recorded which).

The genes are TRBV15 and TRBJ1-1; D perhaps matches TRBD1 (5 bases). The CDR3 covers 14 residues. The V end lost 0 bases, the J end lost 6 bases, and 11 bases lay between the germline ends. Germline values: CDR1 LNHNV, CDR2 YYDKDF (reference sequence). The CDR3 region is CATSRDPPTAEAFF. CDR3 coding DNA: TGTGCCACCAGCAGAGATCCCCCGACAGCTGAAGCTTTCTTT.

The gene calls are TRBV27 and TRBJ2-1, with 7 bases fitting TRBD2. V gave up 4 bases and J gave up 15 bases; unmatched junction bases: 9. The V gene's germline CDR1 is MNHEY and CDR2 SMNVEV (reference sequence). The CDR3 sequence is 12 residues long. CDR3 in DNA: TGTGCCAGCAGTTGGCTTGCGGGGGAAGTGTTCTTC. This encodes CASSWLAGEVFF.

There are a few counts of this clonotype. V gene TRBV20-1 combines with J gene TRBJ1-5, with a tentative D call TRBD1 (6 bases). This CDR3 has 12 amino acids. The germline V gene has CDR1 DFQATT and CDR2 SNEGSKA (reference sequence). Deletions cut 8 bases from V and 13 bases from J, with 21 bases between. The CDR3 loop reads CSPGQGKGVQHF. The CDR3 region has the DNA TGCAGTCCCGGGCAGGGGAAGGGAGTTCAGCATTTT.

The CDR3 region has the DNA TGTGCCAGCAGTCAAGCATCGGGACAGAGTTTCTATGGCTACACCTTC. Protein product: CASSQASGQSFYGYTF. The rearrangement links TRBV12-3 or TRBV12-4 to TRBJ1-2; 7 bases match TRBD1. The CDR3 extends over 16 amino acids. After removal of 5 bases from V and 4 bases from J, the junction contained 13 bases not matched to a gene.

The table lists this clonotype with many counts. The chain recombines TRBV3-1 with TRBJ2-7; D not resolved. Trimming cost V 0 bases and J 4 bases, with 7 bases left between them. Germline CDR1 is LGHDT and CDR2 is YNNKEL (reference sequence). The CDR3 totals 13 residues. CDR3 residues: CASSQEPRYEQYF. CDR3 nucleotide sequence: TGTGCCAGCAGCCAAGAACCCCGTTACGAGCAGTACTTC.

The chain uses TRBV5-1 and TRBJ2-6; no firm D call. The CDR3 spans 12 residues. CDR1 SGHRS and CDR2 YFSETQ come from the germline V gene. V was cut by 7 bases and J by 2 bases, with 4 bases left in between. The CDR3 region has the DNA TGCGCCAGCGGGCCTGGGGCCAACGTCCTGACTTTC. Translating gives CASGPGANVLTF.

This clonotype turned up a few times. This chain uses TRBV20-1 with TRBJ1-1, with 8 bases fitting TRBD1. J was trimmed by 1 base and V by 0 bases; bases with no gene match: 10. Germline CDR1 and CDR2: DFQATT and SNEGSKA (reference sequence). This CDR3 is built from 17 residues. CDR3 sequence: CSARDPMTGDTNTEAFF. For the CDR3, the DNA is TGCAGTGCTAGAGATCCTATGACAGGGGACACGAACACTGAAGCTTTCTTT.

The chain uses TRBV3-1 and TRBJ2-7, with D perhaps TRBD1 (6 bases). Trimming removed 4 bases at V and 6 bases at J, with 28 bases between. Per germline, CDR1 LGHDT and CDR2 YNNKEL (reference sequence). The CDR3 is 18 amino acids. In DNA form, the CDR3 reads TGTGCCAGCAGCCCCAGCCAGCCGGGACAAATATTCCTGCGCGAGCAGTACTTC. Protein sequence: CASSPSQPGQIFLREQYF.

About this clonotype: A single base separates this from a much larger clone, so it may be a read error. The chain joins TRBV29-1 to TRBJ1-1, with D unresolved. V was pared by 7 bases and J by 1 base, with 13 bases between. The length of the CDR3 is 13 residues. Germline V gene data show CDR1 as SQVTM and CDR2 as ANQGSEA. CDR3 in DNA: TGCAGCGGAGTTATTGGGAGGAACACTGAAGCTTTCTTT. It is translated as CSGVIGRNTEAFF.

This clonotype was counted ten times or more. DNA for the CDR3: TGTGCCAGCTCACCGACAGGGCCCAATGAGCAGTTCTTC. Amino acids: CASSPTGPNEQFF. J is TRBJ2-1 and V is TRBV18, with 7 bases matching TRBD1. Germline V gene data show CDR1 as KGHSH and CDR2 as LQKENI. V was pared by 3 bases and J by 6 bases, with 2 bases of the junction left unmatched. This CDR3 spans 13 amino acids.

This clonotype was observed at least ten times. The chain couples TRBV29-1 to TRBJ2-6; unclear D gene. Trimming took off 3 bases at V and 2 bases at J, with 5 bases between the two ends. Germline CDR1 SQVTM, CDR2 ANQGSEA. The CDR3 runs to 13 residues. CDR3 in amino acids: CSVEIAGANVLTF. For the CDR3, the DNA is TGCAGCGTTGAGATCGCTGGGGCCAACGTCCTGACTTTC.

This clonotype occurred many times. The gene calls are TRBV10-3 and TRBJ1-1; tentatively, D is TRBD1 (5 bases). Germline CDR1 and CDR2: ENHRY and SYGVKD. The CDR3 consists of 15 residues. Trimming shortened V by 3 bases and J by 0 bases, and 11 bases separated the two germline ends. CDR3 sequence: CAISDGGFMNTEAFF. DNA of the CDR3: TGTGCCATCAGTGATGGGGGATTCATGAACACTGAAGCTTTCTTT.

The V call is TRBV5-6, the J call TRBJ2-1; 11 bases agree with TRBD2. Germline V gene lookup returns CDR1 SGHDT and CDR2 YYEEEE. The CDR3 consists of 17 residues. Trimming at V came to 3 bases and at J to 7 bases, leaving 12 bases not matched to a gene. Here the CDR3 reads CASSSSRLAGFRNEQFF. The CDR3 bases are TGTGCCAGCAGCTCTTCCCGACTAGCGGGATTTAGGAATGAGCAGTTCTTC.

This clonotype appeared many times. The genes are TRBV2 and TRBJ2-7; the D is unclear. CDR1 and CDR2 from the germline V gene are SNHLY and FYNNEI. The ends were cut back, 4 bases at V and 4 bases at J, with 8 bases in the middle. This CDR3 has 12 residues. CDR3 in DNA: TGTGCCAGCAGTGGAACAGCTTACGAGCAGTACTTC. Translated, it gives CASSGTAYEQYF.

The chain carries TRBV4-1 and TRBJ2-5; unclear D gene. In germline, CDR1 is MGHRA, CDR2 YSYEKL. This CDR3 has 14 residues. Trimming removed 0 bases from V and 4 bases from J, with 9 bases in between. The CDR3 is CASSQDYGRETQYF. CDR3 DNA sequence: TGCGCCAGCAGCCAAGATTACGGCCGAGAGACCCAGTACTTC.

This clonotype occurred a few times. This chain connects TRBV11-2 to TRBJ2-1; possible D gene TRBD2, 6 bases. Germline V lookup: CDR1 SGHAT, CDR2 FQNNGV. The CDR3 spans 14 residues. V was shortened by 2 bases and J by 7 bases, with 12 bases between the two germline ends. This CDR3 is CASSLREIGNEQFF. The CDR3, as DNA: TGTGCCAGCAGCTTACGGGAGATAGGAAATGAGCAGTTCTTC.

This clonotype was counted once. V is TRBV20-1 and J is TRBJ2-7, with 8 positions matching TRBD1. This CDR3 is built from 13 residues. Germline V gene data show CDR1 as DFQATT and CDR2 as SNEGSKA (reference sequence). The trim removed 4 bases at V and 5 bases at J, leaving 7 bases unmatched. CDR3 sequence reads: CSATRDRIHEQYF. The CDR3 nucleotides are TGCAGTGCTACCCGGGACAGGATCCACGAGCAGTACTTC.

This clonotype has a count of ten or more. This sequence joins TRBV5-1 and TRBJ1-5; 9 bases are shared with TRBD1. With V trimmed by 0 bases and J by 2 bases, 6 bases remained unmatched. There are 17 residues in the CDR3. Germline-derived CDR1 and CDR2 are SGHRS and YFSETQ. The DNA of the CDR3 is TGCGCCAGCAGCTTGGGTCCTACAGGGGGCGGCAATCAGCCCCAGCATTTT. Protein sequence: CASSLGPTGGGNQPQHF. Full variable domain (missing parts from reference TRBV5-1 and TRBJ1-5): KAGVTQTPRYLIKTRGQQVTLSCSPISGHRSVSWYQQTPGQGLQFLFEYFSETQRNKGNFPGRFSGRQFSNSRSEMNVSTLELGDSALYLCASSLGPTGGGNQPQHFGDGTRLSIL.

This clonotype was seen repeatedly, ten times or more. This chain links TRBV12-3 or TRBV12-4 with TRBJ1-5; D gene unclear. This CDR3 spans 14 amino acids. V was cut by 3 bases and J by 1 base, with 7 bases left in between. The CDR3 DNA is TGTGCCAGCAGTTTTAGCGGAAGCAATCAGCCCCAGCATTTT. Amino acid sequence: CASSFSGSNQPQHF.

This clonotype was recorded many times. The rearrangement uses TRBV5-5 and TRBJ2-3, with unresolved D. Germline CDR1 and CDR2: SGHKS and YYEKEE (reference sequence). This CDR3 contains 15 residues. Trimming took off 4 bases at V and 1 base at J, with 13 bases between the two ends. DNA for the CDR3: TGTGCCAGCAGCCCCCCGAACAGCCGCACAGATACGCAGTATTTT. Protein: CASSPPNSRTDTQYF.